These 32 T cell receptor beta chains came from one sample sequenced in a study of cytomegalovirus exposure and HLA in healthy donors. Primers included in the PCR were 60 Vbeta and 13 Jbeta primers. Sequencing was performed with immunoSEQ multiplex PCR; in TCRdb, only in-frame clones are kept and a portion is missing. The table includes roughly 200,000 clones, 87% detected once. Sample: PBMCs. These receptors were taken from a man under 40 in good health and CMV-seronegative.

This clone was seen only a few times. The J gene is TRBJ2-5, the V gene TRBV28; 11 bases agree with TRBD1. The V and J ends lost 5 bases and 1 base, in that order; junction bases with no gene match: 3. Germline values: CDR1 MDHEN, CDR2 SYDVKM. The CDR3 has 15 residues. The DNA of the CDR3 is TGTGCCAGCAGTCTGGACAGGGGGCCCCAAGAGACCCAGTACTTC. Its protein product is CASSLDRGPQETQYF.

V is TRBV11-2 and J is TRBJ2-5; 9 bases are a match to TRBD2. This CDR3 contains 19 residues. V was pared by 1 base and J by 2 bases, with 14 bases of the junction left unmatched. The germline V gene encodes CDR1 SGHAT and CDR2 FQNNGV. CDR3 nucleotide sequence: TGTGCCAGCAGCTTAGGGCGGTTGGGGCTAGCGGGGTTACAAGAGACCCAGTACTTC. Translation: CASSLGRLGLAGLQETQYF.

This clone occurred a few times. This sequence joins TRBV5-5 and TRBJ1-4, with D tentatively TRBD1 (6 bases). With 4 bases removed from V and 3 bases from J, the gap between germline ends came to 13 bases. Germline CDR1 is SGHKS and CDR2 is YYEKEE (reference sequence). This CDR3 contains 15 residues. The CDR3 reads CASSPRDTSNEKLFF. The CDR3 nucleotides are TGTGCCAGCAGCCCCCGGGACACCTCTAATGAAAAACTGTTTTTT.

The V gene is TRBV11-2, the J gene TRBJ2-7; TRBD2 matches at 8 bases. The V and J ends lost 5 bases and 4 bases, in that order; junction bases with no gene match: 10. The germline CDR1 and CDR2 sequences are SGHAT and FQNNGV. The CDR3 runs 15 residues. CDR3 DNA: TGTGCCAGCAGCCCTCAAGCGGGGGTTGGATACGAGCAGTACTTC. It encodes CASSPQAGVGYEQYF.

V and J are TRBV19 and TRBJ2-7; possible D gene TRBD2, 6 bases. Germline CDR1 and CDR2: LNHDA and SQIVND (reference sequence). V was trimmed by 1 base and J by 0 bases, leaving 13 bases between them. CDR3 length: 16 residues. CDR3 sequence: CASSIGSGGISYEQYF. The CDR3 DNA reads TGTGCCAGTAGTATAGGGTCCGGCGGGATCTCCTACGAGCAGTACTTC.

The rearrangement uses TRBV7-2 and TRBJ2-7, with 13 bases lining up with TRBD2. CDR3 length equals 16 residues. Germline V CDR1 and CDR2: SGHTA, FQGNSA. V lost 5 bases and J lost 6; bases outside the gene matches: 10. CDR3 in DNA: TGTGCCAGCAGCGCCGGACTAGCGGGAGTTGGGGGCGAGCAGTACTTC. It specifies CASSAGLAGVGGEQYF.

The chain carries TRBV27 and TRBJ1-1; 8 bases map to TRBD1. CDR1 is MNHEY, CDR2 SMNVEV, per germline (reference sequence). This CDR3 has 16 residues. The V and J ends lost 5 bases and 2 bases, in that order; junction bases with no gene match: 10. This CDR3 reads CASSPPRTGSNTEAFF. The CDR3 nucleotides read TGTGCCAGCAGTCCCCCTAGGACAGGGTCTAACACTGAAGCTTTCTTT.

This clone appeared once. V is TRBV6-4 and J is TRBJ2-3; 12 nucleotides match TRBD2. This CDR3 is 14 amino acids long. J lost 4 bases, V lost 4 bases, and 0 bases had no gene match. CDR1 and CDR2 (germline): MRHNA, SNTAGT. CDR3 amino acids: CASSGTSGADTQYF. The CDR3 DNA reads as TGTGCCAGCAGTGGGACTAGCGGGGCAGATACGCAGTATTTT.

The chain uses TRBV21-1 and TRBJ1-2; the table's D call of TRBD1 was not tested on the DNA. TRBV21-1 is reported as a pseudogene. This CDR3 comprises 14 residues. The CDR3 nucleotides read TGTGCCAGCAGCAACGACAGGGTGGTCTATGGCTACACCTTC. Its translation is CASSNDRVVYGYTF.

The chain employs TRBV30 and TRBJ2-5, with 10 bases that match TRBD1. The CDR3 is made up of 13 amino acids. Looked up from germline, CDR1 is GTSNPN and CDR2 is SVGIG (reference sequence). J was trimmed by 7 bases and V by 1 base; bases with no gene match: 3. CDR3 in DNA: TGTGCCTGGAGTGGGACAGGGGGGTGGACCCAGTACTTC. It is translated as CAWSGTGGWTQYF.

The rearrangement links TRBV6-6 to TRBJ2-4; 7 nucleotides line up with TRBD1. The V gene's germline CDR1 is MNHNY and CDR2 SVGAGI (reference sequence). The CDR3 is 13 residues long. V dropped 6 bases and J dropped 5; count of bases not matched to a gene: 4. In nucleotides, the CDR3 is TGTGCCAGCAGACCTACAGGGGAAAACATTCAGTACTTC. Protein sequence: CASRPTGENIQYF.

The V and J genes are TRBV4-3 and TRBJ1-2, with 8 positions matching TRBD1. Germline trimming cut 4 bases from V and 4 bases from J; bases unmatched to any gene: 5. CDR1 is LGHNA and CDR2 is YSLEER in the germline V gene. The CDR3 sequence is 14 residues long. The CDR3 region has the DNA TGCGCCAGCAGCCTTGGACAGGGTTCCTATGGCTACACCTTC. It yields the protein CASSLGQGSYGYTF.

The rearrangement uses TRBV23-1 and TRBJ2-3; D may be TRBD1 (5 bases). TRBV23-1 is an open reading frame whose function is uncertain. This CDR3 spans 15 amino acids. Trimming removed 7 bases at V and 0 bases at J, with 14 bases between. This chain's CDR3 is CASKGSGPSTDTQYF. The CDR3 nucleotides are TGCGCCAGCAAGGGGTCAGGACCTAGCACAGATACGCAGTATTTT.

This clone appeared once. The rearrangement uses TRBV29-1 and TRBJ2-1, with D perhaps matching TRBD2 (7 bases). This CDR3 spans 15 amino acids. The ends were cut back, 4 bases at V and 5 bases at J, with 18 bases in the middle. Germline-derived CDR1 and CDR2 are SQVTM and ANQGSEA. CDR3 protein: CSVGGGRGTNNEQFF. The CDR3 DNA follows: TGCAGCGTTGGGGGGGGGCGGGGAACCAACAATGAGCAGTTCTTC.

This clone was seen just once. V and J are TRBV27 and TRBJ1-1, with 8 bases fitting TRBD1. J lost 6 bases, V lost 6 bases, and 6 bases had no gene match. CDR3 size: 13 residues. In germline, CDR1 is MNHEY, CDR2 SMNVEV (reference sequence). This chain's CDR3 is CASRIRGQAEAFF. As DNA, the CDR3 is TGTGCCAGCAGAATCAGGGGGCAGGCTGAAGCTTTCTTT.

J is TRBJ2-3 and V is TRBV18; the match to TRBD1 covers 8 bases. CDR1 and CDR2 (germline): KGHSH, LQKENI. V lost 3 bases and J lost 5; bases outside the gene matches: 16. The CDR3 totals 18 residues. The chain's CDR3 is CASSPQNPGRGRIDTQYF. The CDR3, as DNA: TGTGCCAGCTCACCCCAGAACCCGGGCAGGGGGCGAATAGATACGCAGTATTTT. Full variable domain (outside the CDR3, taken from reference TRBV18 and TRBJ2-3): NAGVMQNPRHLVRRRGQEARLRCSPMKGHSHVYWYRQLPEEGLKFMVYLQKENIIDESGMPKERFSAEFPKEGPSILRIQQVVRGDSAAYFCASSPQNPGRGRIDTQYFGPGTRLTVL.

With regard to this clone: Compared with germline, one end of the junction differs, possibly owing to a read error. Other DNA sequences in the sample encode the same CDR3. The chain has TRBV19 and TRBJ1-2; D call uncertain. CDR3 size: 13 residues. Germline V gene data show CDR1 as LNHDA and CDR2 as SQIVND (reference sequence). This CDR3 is CASSNTALYGYTF. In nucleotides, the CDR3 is TGCGCCAGTAGTAATACAGCTCTCTATGGCTACACCTTC.

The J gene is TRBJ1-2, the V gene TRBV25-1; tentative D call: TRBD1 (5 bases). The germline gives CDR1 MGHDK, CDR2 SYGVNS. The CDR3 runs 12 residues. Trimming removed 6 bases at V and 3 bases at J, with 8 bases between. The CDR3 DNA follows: TGTGCCAGCAGCCGGGGGGACTATGGCTACACCTTC. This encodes CASSRGDYGYTF.

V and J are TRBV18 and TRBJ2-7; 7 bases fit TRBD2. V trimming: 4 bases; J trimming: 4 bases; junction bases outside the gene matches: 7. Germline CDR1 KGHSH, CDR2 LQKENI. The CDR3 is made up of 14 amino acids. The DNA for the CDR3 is TGTGCCAGCTCACGGACTAGAAACGGGTACGAGCAGTACTTC. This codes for CASSRTRNGYEQYF.

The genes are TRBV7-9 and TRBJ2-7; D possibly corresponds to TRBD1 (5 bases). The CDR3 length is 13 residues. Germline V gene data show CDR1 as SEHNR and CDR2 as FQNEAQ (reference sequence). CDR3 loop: CSTSVGASYEQYF. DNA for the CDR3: TGTTCCACCAGTGTAGGGGCGTCCTACGAGCAGTACTTC.

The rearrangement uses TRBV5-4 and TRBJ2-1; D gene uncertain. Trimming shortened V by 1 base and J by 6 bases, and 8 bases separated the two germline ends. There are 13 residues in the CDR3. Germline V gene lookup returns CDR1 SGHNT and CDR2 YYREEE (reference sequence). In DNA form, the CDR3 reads TGTGCCAGCAGCTTGTACTGGTCCAATGAGCAGTTCTTC. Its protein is CASSLYWSNEQFF. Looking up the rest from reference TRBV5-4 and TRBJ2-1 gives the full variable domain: ETGVTQSPTHLIKTRGQQVTLRCSSQSGHNTVSWYQQALGQGPQFIFQYYREEENGRGNFPPRFSGLQFPNYSSELNVNALELDDSALYLCASSLYWSNEQFFGPGTRLTVL.

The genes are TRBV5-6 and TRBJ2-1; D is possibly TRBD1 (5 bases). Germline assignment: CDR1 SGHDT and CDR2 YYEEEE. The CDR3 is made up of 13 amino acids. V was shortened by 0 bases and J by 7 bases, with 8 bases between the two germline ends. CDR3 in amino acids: CASSLAGWNEQFF. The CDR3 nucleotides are TGTGCCAGCAGCTTGGCAGGGTGGAATGAGCAGTTCTTC.

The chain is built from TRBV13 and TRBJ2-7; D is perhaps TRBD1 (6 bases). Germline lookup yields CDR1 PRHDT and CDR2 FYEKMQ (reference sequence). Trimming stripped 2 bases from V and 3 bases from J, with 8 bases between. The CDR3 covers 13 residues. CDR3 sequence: CASSLQGLYEQYF. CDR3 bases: TGTGCCAGCAGCTTACAGGGGCTCTACGAGCAGTACTTC.

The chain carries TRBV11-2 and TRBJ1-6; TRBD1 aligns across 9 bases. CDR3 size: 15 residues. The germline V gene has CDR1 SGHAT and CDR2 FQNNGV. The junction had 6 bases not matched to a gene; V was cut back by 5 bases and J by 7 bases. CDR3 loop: CASSPRTGVNSPLHF. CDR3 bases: TGTGCCAGCAGCCCGCGGACAGGGGTCAATTCACCCCTCCACTTT.

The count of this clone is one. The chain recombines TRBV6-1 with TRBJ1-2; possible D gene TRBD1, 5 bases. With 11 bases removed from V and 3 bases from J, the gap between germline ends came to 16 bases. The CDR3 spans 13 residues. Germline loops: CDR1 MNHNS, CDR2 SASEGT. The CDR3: CAGSRAFDYGYTF. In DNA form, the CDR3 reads TGTGCCGGGTCCAGGGCTTTCGACTATGGCTACACCTTC.

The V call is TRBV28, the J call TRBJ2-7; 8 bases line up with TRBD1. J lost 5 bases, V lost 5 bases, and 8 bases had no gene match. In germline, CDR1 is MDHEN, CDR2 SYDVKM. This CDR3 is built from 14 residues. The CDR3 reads CASSAWTGFHEQYF. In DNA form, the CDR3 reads TGTGCCAGCAGTGCGTGGACAGGGTTCCACGAGCAGTACTTC.

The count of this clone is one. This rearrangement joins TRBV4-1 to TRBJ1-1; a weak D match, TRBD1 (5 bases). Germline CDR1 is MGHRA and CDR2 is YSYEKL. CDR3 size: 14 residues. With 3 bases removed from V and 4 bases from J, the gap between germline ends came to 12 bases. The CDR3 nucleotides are TGCGCCAGCAGCCAGCTCCGGGGGATCACTGAAGCTTTCTTT. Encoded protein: CASSQLRGITEAFF.

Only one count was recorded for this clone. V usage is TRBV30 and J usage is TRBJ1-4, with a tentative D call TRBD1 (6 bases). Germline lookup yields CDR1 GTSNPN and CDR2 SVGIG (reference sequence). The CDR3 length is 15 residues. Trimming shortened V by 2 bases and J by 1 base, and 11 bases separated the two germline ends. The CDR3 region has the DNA TGTGCCTGGAGTAGACAGGTTGGAACTAATGAAAAACTGTTTTTT. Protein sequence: CAWSRQVGTNEKLFF. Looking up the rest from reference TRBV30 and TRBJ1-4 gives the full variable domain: SQTIHQWPATLVQPVGSPLSLECTVEGTSNPNLYWYRQAAGRGLQLLFYSVGIGQISSEVPQNLSASRPQDRQFILSSKKLLLSDSGFYLCAWSRQVGTNEKLFFGSGTQLSVL.

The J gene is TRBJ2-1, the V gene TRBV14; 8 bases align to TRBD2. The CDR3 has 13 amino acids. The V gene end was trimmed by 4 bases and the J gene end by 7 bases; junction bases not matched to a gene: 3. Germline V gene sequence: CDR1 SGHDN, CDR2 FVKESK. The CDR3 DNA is TGTGCCAGCAGCCGCGGACTAGCTAATGAGCAGTTCTTC. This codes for CASSRGLANEQFF. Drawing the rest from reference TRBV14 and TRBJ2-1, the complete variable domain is EAGVTQFPSHSVIEKGQTVTLRCDPISGHDNLYWYRRVMGKEIKFLLHFVKESKQDESGMPNNRFLAERTGGTYSTLKVQPAELEDSGVYFCASSRGLANEQFFGPGTRLTVL.

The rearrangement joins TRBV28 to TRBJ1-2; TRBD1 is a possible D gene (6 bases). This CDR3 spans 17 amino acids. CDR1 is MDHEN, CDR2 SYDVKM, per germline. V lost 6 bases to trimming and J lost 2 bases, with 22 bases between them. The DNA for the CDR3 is TGTGCCAGCAGCCTCACCGCATACGGGGGGGCAAACTATGGCTACACCTTC. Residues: CASSLTAYGGANYGYTF.

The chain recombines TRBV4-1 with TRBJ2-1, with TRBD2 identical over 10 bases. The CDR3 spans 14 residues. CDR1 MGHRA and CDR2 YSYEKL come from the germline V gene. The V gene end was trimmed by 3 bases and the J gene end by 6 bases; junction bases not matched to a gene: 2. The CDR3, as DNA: TGCGCCAGCAGCCACCGGACTAGCGGCAATGAGCAGTTCTTC. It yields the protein CASSHRTSGNEQFF.

CDR3 nucleotide sequence: TGTGCCAGCAGCAAAGGTCCTAGCGGGAGTTTTAGCGAGATCGGTATGGAGACCCAGTACTTC. This sequence encodes CASSKGPSGSFSEIGMETQYF. V usage is TRBV21-1 and J usage is TRBJ2-5; TRBD2 is the table's D call and was not checked against the DNA. TRBV21-1 is designated a pseudogene. The CDR3 is made up of 21 amino acids.